The table lists the clone carrying this T cell receptor beta chain with a few counts. Antigen specificity is unknown. This specimen belongs to a study of blood T cells in healthy people across ages. The study, taken as a whole, reports: From one million sequenced T cells, diversity estimates were lower bounds. PBMCs were not sorted, which prevented a conclusive comparison of naive versus antigen-experienced cells.

The CDR3 is 13 amino acids. Using a J-beta primer mix together with a sample-barcoded 5' primer, a second PCR was run for roughly 7 to 12 cycles. Any given sample supplied a minimum of 3 million CDR3-containing paired-end reads. TCRdb ran MiXCR on the 5' RACE reads and lists one entry per CDR3 protein. The sample has around 1,500,000 distinct CDR3 sequences; 42% are singletons. Caucasian individuals from Russia who were healthy and aged roughly 6 to 100 acted as donors. The sequenced material came from blood. The sequence came from a woman between 18 and 29 years old in good health. The genes are TRBV21-1 and TRBJ2-5; the tabulated D call, TRBD1, remains unverified against the DNA. TRBV21-1 is a recognized pseudogene. The CDR3 sequence is CASSKRAEETQYF. CDR3 sequence (DNA): TGTGCCAGCAGCAAACGGGCGGAAGAGACCCAGTACTTC.